This T cell receptor beta chain was sequenced for a study of technical replicates of blood from a few donors. CDR1 and CDR2 from the germline V gene are SNHLY and FYNNEI. Trimming removed 8 bases from V and 0 bases from J, with 10 bases in between. The CDR3 is 13 residues long. Generated by immunoSEQ multiplex PCR, the TCRdb table keeps only in-frame clones and is missing some. The sample consists of 85,000 to 100,000 clones, just under 95% of them appearing once. The sequence came from a human donor in good health. Sequencing input: T cells isolated from PBMCs. This sequence joins TRBV2 and TRBJ2-5; D may be TRBD1 (6 bases). The CDR3: CASGGQYQETQYF. The DNA of the CDR3 is TGTGCCAGCGGTGGACAGTACCAAGAGACCCAGTACTTC.